The 17 T cell receptor beta chains reported below all come from one sample, sequenced in a study of T cells in women clearing cervical HPV infection. Sequencing was performed with immunoSEQ multiplex PCR; in TCRdb, only in-frame clones are kept and a portion is missing. This listing includes some 30,000 clones. The source material was blood buffy coat. These receptor sequences come from a woman aged 18 to 69 with a cervical HPV16 infection that either progressed to CIN3+ or cleared (not recorded which).

On this clone itself: The read ends 3 residues shy of where the CDR3 ends; the end is completed using the germline J gene. V is TRBV5-6 and J is TRBJ1-5, with D possibly being TRBD1 (6 bases). Per germline, CDR1 SGHDT and CDR2 YYEEEE. CDR3 length: 15 residues. V lost 0 bases to trimming and J lost 6 bases, with 13 bases between them. The CDR3 protein is CASSLGGGRGQPQHF. The covered CDR3 bases are TGTGCCAGCAGCTTGGGCGGGGGGCGGGGTCAGCCC.

Incomplete CDR3 DNA: TGTGCCAGCTCAATTCAGGGGGCTAATGAAAAG. This codes for CASSIQGANEK. The full CDR3 protein reads CASSIQGANEKLFF. The chain recombines TRBV18 with TRBJ2-2, with 8 bases lining up with TRBD1. The read gets to within 3 residues of the CDR3 end, and the germline J gene fills in the rest. Germline assignment: CDR1 KGHSH and CDR2 LQKENI. This CDR3 spans 14 amino acids.

Note on this clone: The CDR3 extends 3 residues past the end of the read, so its final part is completed from the germline J gene. This chain links TRBV20-1 with TRBJ2-1; 7 nucleotides line up with TRBD2. Trimming removed 1 base from V and 1 base from J; junction bases left unmatched: 4. The CDR3 contains 15 residues. The V gene's germline CDR1 is DFQATT and CDR2 SNEGSKA (reference sequence). The CDR3 DNA, read in part, is TGCAGTGCTAGAGTGGGGGGGAGGTCCTACAATGAG. Its translation is CSARVGGRSYNE. The full CDR3 protein is CSARVGGRSYNEQFF.

Turning to this clone: Read coverage stops 3 residues before the CDR3 terminus; the germline J gene supplies the remainder. J is TRBJ1-2 and V is TRBV19, with 10 bases identical to TRBD1. The CDR3 consists of 17 residues. CDR1 is LNHDA, CDR2 SQIVND, per germline (reference sequence). The CDR3 sequence is CASSIDLTGGSYNDYTF. CDR3 bases read: TGTGCCAGTAGTATAGATCTGACAGGGGGCTCCTACAATGAC. The whole variable domain, filled in from reference TRBV19 and TRBJ1-2, reads DGGITQSPKYLFRKEGQNVTLSCEQNLNHDAMYWYRQDPGQGLRLIYYSQIVNDFQKGDIAEGYSVSREKKESFPLTVTSAQKNPTAFYLCASSIDLTGGSYNDYTFGSGTRLTVV.

As regards this clone: The CDR3 is cut off 3 residues early in the read; its end comes from the germline J gene. The chain is built from TRBV20-1 and TRBJ2-3; the match to TRBD1 covers 10 bases. Germline values: CDR1 DFQATT, CDR2 SNEGSKA (reference sequence). The CDR3 runs to 13 residues. CDR3 DNA (partial): TGCAGTGCTCCCGACAGGGGGCAAGAGACG. The encoded protein is CSAPDRGQET. The full-length CDR3 reads as CSAPDRGQETQYF.

The part of the CDR3 DNA that was read is TGTGCCAGTAGTACGACCGCGACAGGGAAATCACCC. Translated, it gives CASSTTATGKSP. The complete CDR3 reads CASSTTATGKSPLHF. This chain uses TRBV19 with TRBJ1-6, with 7 positions matching TRBD1. The DNA ends 3 residues before the CDR3 does, and the rest of the CDR3 is filled in from the germline J gene. J gave up 10 bases and V 4 bases, and 10 bases lay outside the gene matches. The CDR3 consists of 15 residues. The germline V gene has CDR1 LNHDA and CDR2 SQIVND (reference sequence).

Points on this clone: Read coverage stops 3 residues before the CDR3 terminus; the germline J gene supplies the remainder. The chain carries TRBV20-1 and TRBJ2-5; 9 bases agree with TRBD2. This CDR3 spans 14 amino acids. The germline V gene has CDR1 DFQATT and CDR2 SNEGSKA (reference sequence). V shed 7 bases, J shed 5 bases, and the junction held 11 bases outside the gene matches. Incomplete CDR3 DNA: TGCAGTGTGTCGTGGCGGGGGGGCGGGGAGACC. This sequence encodes CSVSWRGGGET. The whole CDR3 reads CSVSWRGGGETQYF.

Regarding this clone: The missing CDR3 end, 3 residues past where the read stops, is filled in from the germline J gene. This chain joins TRBV19 and TRBJ2-2; the D is unclear. Trimming took off 5 bases at V and 9 bases at J, with 7 bases between the two ends. The V gene's germline CDR1 is LNHDA and CDR2 SQIVND (reference sequence). The CDR3 spans 11 residues. CDR3 DNA (partial): TGTGCCAGTAGTTCTGGCCGGGAG. Translating it yields CASSSGRE. The whole CDR3 is CASSSGRELFF.

A note on this clone: The CDR3 is cut off 3 residues early in the read; its end comes from the germline J gene. V and J are TRBV20-1 and TRBJ2-1, with TRBD2 matching 8 bases. Unmatched junction bases numbered 4, after V lost 3 bases and J lost 3 bases. The CDR3 consists of 14 residues. Germline CDR1 reads DFQATT; CDR2 reads SNEGSKA (reference sequence). The CDR3 reads CSASLSGVYNEQFF. The covered CDR3 bases are TGCAGTGCTAGTCTTAGCGGGGTCTACAATGAG.

Concerning this clone: Read data end 3 residues before the CDR3 end; the end is taken from the germline J gene. This chain links TRBV7-4 with TRBJ1-2; perhaps TRBD1 as D (5 bases). The CDR3 is 17 amino acids. Germline V gene data show CDR1 as SGHVT and CDR2 as SQSDAQ. The CDR3 DNA, read in part, is TGTGCCAGCAGCTCCCCCCCTGGGCGCGGGGGTAACAATGAC. This gives the protein CASSSPPGRGGNND. The whole CDR3 reads CASSSPPGRGGNNDYTF.

On this clone: The observed sequence ends 3 residues before the CDR3 terminus, with the missing tail filled in from the germline J gene. The V call is TRBV11-2, the J call TRBJ2-7, with 12 bases matching TRBD2. The CDR3 contains 14 residues. V shed 7 bases, J shed 4 bases, and the junction held 5 bases outside the gene matches. Germline V gene lookup returns CDR1 SGHAT and CDR2 FQNNGV. The CDR3 spells CASKWTSGEYEQYF. The sequenced part of the CDR3 DNA is TGTGCCAGCAAATGGACTAGCGGGGAGTACGAG.

The chain's CDR3 is CASSDAGLTDTQYF. The sequenced CDR3 bases are TGCGCCAGCAGTGACGCGGGGTTGACAGATACC. The rearrangement uses TRBV10-1 and TRBJ2-5; D is perhaps TRBD2 (6 bases). The CDR3 end lies 3 residues beyond the end of the read and is filled in from the germline J gene. The CDR3 runs to 14 residues. Germline V lookup: CDR1 WNHNN, CDR2 SYGVQD (reference sequence).

Concerning this clone itself: The read ends 3 residues shy of where the CDR3 ends; the end is completed using the germline J gene. V usage is TRBV7-9 and J usage is TRBJ1-4; 7 bases fit TRBD1. Germline V gene lookup returns CDR1 SEHNR and CDR2 FQNEAQ (reference sequence). CDR3 length: 14 residues. The part of the CDR3 DNA that was read is TGTGCCAGCACCAGACAGGGAATCAATTCACCA. It encodes CASTRQGINSP. From start to end, the CDR3 is CASTRQGINSPLFF.

With respect to this clone: The read ends 3 residues before the CDR3 terminus; that terminus is restored from the germline J gene. This chain uses TRBV7-2 with TRBJ1-1, with D tentatively TRBD1 (5 bases). This CDR3 region has 14 residues. Germline values: CDR1 SGHTA, CDR2 FQGNSA. CDR3 bases read: TGTGCCAGCAGCTTAGTAGGCAGGGCGAAGACA. Its protein is CASSLVGRAKT. The whole CDR3 protein is CASSLVGRAKTAFF. Combining the CDR3 with reference TRBV7-2 and TRBJ1-1 gives the whole variable domain GAGVSQSPSNKVTEKGKDVELRCDPISGHTALYWYRQSLGQGLEFLIYFQGNSAPDKSGLPSDRFSAERTGGSVSTLTIQRTQQEDSAVYLCASSLVGRAKTAFFGQGTRLTVV.

Concerning this clone itself: The read gets to within 3 residues of the CDR3 end, and the germline J gene fills in the rest. The chain has TRBV6-1 and TRBJ2-7; the D gene is possibly TRBD1 (6 bases). CDR1 is MNHNS and CDR2 is SASEGT in the germline V gene. V was cut by 4 bases and J by 3 bases, with 16 bases left in between. The CDR3 contains 15 residues. The CDR3 DNA, read in part, is TGTGCCAGCAGTGGGCTGCTGACAGGCCTCTACGAG. This translates into CASSGLLTGLYE. In full, the CDR3 reads CASSGLLTGLYEQYF.

Notes on this clone: The read is 3 residues too short to cover the CDR3 end, so that end is filled in from the germline J gene. The genes are TRBV20-1 and TRBJ2-3; 10 bases map to TRBD1. Germline V gene data show CDR1 as DFQATT and CDR2 as SNEGSKA (reference sequence). CDR3 length: 14 residues. The CDR3 sequence is CSADVDRGRQPQYF. Incomplete CDR3 DNA: TGCAGTGCCGACGTTGACAGGGGGCGGCAGCCG.

About this clone itself: The read stops 3 residues short of the end of the CDR3; the missing end is completed from the germline J gene. The rearrangement joins TRBV18 to TRBJ1-6, with 9 positions matching TRBD1. The length of the CDR3 is 16 residues. V dropped 4 bases and J dropped 0; count of bases not matched to a gene: 1. Germline CDR1 reads KGHSH; CDR2 reads LQKENI. The part of the CDR3 DNA that was read is TGTGCCAGCTCACAGGGACAGGGCTCCTATAATTCACCC. Translated: CASSQGQGSYNSP. The CDR3 as a whole reads CASSQGQGSYNSPLHF.